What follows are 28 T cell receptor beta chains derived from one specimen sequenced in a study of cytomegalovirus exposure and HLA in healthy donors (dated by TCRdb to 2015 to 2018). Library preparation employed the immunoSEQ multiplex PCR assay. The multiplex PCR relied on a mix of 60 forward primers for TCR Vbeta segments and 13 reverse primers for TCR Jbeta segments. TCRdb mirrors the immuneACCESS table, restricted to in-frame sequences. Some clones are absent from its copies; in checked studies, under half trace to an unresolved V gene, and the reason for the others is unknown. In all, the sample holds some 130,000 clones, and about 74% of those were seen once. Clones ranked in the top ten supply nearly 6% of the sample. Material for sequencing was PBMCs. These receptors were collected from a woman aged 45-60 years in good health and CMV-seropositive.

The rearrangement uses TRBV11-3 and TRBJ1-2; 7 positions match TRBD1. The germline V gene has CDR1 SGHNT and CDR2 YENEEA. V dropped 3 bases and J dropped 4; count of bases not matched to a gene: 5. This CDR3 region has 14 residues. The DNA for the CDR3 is TGTGCCAGCAGCTTGGAACAGGGGCCCTATGGCTACACCTTC. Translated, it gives CASSLEQGPYGYTF.

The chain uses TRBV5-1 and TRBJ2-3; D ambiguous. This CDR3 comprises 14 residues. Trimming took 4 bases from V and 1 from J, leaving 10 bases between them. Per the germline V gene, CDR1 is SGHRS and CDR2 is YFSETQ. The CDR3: CASSPQHGTDTQYF. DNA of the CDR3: TGCGCCAGCAGCCCGCAACACGGCACAGATACGCAGTATTTT.

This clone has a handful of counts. In DNA form, the CDR3 reads TGTGCCAGCAGTCGACAGGGGAAGTTGGATACGCAGTATTTT. Translation: CASSRQGKLDTQYF. The chain uses TRBV6-6 and TRBJ2-3; TRBD1 matches 8 bases. Germline CDR1 and CDR2: MNHNY and SVGAGI (reference sequence). The CDR3 runs 14 residues. The trim removed 5 bases at V and 6 bases at J, leaving 7 bases unmatched.

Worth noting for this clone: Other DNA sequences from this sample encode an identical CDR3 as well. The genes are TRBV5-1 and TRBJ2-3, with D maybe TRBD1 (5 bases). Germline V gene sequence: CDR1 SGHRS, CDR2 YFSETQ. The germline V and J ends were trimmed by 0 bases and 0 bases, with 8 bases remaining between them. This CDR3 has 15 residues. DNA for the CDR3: TGCGCCAGCAGCTTGGGTGGGGCTAGCACAGATACGCAGTATTTT. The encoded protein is CASSLGGASTDTQYF.

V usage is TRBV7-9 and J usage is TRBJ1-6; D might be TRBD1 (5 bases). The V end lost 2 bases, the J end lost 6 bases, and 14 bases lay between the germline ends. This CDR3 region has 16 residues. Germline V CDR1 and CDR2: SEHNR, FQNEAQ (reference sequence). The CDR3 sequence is CASSLKGFQGNSPLHF. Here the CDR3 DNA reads TGTGCCAGCAGCTTAAAAGGGTTCCAGGGTAATTCACCCCTCCACTTT.

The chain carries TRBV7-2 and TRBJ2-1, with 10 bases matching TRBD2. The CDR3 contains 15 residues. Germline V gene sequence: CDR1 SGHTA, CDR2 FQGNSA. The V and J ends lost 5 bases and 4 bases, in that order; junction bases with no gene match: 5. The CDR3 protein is CASSALAGTYNEQFF. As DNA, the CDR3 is TGTGCCAGCAGCGCACTAGCGGGGACGTACAATGAGCAGTTCTTC.

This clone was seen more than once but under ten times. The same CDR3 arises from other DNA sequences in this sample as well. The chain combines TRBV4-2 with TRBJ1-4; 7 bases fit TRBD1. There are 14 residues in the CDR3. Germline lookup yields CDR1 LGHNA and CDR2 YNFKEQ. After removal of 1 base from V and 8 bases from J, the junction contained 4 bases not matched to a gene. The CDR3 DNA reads TGTGCCAGCAGCCAAGGACAGGGTGGAGAAAAACTGTTTTTT. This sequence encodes CASSQGQGGEKLFF.

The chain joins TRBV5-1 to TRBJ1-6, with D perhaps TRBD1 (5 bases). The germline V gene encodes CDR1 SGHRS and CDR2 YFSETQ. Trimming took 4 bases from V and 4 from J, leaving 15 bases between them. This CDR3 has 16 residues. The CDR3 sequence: CASSPEDRKYNSPLHF. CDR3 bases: TGCGCCAGCAGCCCGGAAGACAGAAAGTATAATTCACCCCTCCACTTT.

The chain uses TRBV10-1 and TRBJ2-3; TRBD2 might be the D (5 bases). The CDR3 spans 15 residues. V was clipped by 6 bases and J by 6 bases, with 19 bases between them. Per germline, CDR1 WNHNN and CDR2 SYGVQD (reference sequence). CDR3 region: CASRSSDLAEDTQYF. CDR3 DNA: TGCGCCAGCAGATCATCGGACCTAGCCGAGGATACGCAGTATTTT.

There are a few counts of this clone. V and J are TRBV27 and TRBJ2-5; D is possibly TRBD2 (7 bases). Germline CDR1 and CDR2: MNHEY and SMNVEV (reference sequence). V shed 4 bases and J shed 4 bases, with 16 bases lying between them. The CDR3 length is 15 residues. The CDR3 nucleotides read TGTGCCAGCAGTTCCTTTGGGGGGGGCGCAGAGACCCAGTACTTC. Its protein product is CASSSFGGGAETQYF.

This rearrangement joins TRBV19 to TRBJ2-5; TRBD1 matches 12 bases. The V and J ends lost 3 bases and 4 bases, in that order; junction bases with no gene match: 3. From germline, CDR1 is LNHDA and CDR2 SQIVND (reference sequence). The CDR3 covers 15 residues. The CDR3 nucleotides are TGTGCCAGTAGTATGGGACAGGGGGCGAGAGAGACCCAGTACTTC. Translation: CASSMGQGARETQYF.

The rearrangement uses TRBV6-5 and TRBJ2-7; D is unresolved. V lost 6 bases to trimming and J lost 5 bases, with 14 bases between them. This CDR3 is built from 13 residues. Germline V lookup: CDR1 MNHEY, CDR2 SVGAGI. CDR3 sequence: CASSRDTFHEQYF. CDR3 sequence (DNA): TGTGCCAGCAGCCGCGACACCTTCCACGAGCAGTACTTC.

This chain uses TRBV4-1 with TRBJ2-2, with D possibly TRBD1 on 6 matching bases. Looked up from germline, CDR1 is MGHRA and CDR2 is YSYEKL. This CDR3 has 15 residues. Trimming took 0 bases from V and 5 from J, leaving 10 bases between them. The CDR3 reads CASSQDGTQTGELFF. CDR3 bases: TGCGCCAGCAGCCAAGACGGGACACAGACCGGGGAGCTGTTTTTT.

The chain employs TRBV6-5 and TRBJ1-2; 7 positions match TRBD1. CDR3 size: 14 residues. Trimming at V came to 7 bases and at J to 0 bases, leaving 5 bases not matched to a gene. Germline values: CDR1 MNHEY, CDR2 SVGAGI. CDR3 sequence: CASIGGPPNYGYTF. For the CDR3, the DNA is TGTGCCAGCATAGGGGGCCCTCCTAACTATGGCTACACCTTC.

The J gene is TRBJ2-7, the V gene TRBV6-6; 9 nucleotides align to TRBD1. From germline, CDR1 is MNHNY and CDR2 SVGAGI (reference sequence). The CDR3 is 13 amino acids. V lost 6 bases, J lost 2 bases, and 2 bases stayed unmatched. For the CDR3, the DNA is TGTGCCAGCAGCGGACAGGGGCCCTACGAGCAGTACTTC. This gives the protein CASSGQGPYEQYF.

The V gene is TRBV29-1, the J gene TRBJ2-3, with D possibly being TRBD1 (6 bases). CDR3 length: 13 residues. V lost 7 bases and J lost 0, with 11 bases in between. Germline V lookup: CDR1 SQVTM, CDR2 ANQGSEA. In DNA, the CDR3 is TGCAGCGCAGGGGAAGATAGCACAGATACGCAGTATTTT. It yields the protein CSAGEDSTDTQYF.

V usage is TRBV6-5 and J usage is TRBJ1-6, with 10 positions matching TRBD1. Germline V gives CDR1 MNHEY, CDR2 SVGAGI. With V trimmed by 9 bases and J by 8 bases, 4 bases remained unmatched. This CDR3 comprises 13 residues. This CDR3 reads CASRDRGYSPLHF. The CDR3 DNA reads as TGTGCCAGTAGGGACAGGGGTTATTCACCCCTCCACTTT.

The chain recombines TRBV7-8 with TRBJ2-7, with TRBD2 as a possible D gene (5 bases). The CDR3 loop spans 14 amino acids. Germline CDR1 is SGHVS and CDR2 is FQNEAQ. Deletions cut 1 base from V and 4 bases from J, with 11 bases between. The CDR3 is CASSLGRRRYEQYF. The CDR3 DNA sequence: TGTGCCAGCAGCTTAGGTCGCAGGAGGTACGAGCAGTACTTC.

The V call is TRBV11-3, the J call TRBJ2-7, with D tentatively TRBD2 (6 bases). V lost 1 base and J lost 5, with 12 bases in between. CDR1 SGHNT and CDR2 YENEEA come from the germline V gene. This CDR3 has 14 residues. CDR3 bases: TGTGCCAGCAGCTTAGTCTCGGGGGTCGACGAGCAGTACTTC. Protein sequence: CASSLVSGVDEQYF.

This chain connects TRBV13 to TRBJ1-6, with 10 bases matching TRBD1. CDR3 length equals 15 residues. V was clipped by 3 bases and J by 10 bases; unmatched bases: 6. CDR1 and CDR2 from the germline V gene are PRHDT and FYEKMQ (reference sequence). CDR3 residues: CASSFSGTGESPLHF. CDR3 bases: TGTGCCAGCAGCTTCTCCGGGACAGGGGAATCACCCCTCCACTTT.

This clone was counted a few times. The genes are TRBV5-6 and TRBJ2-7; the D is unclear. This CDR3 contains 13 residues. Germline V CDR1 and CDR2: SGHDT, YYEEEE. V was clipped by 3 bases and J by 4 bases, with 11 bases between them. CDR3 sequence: CASSYNPLYEQYF. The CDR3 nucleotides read TGTGCCAGCAGCTACAACCCCCTGTACGAGCAGTACTTC.

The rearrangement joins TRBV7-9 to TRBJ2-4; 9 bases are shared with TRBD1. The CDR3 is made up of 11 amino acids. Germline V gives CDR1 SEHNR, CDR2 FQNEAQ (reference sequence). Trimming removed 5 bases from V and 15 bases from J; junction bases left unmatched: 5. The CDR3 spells CASSLGQGVYF. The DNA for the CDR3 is TGTGCCAGCAGCCTGGGACAGGGAGTGTACTTC.

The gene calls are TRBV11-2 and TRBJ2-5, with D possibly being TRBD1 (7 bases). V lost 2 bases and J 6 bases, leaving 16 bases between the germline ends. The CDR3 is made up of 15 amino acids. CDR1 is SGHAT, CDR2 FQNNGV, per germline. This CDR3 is CASSLTLGGGQTQYF. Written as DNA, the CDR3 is TGTGCCAGCAGCTTAACCCTTGGAGGGGGCCAGACCCAGTACTTC.

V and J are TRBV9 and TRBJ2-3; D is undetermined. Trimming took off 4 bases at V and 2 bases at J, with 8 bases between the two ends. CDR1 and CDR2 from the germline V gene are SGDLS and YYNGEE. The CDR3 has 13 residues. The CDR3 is CASSTSHTDTQYF. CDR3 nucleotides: TGTGCCAGCAGCACCAGTCACACAGATACGCAGTATTTT. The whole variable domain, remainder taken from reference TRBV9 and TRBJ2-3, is DSGVTQTPKHLITATGQRVTLRCSPRSGDLSVYWYQQSLDQGLQFLIQYYNGEERAKGNILERFSAQQFPDLHSELNLSSLELGDSALYFCASSTSHTDTQYFGPGTRLTVL.

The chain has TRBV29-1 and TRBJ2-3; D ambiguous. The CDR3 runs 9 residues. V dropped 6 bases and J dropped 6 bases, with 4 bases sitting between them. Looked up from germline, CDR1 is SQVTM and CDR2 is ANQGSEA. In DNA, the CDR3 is TGCAGCGTGGGCGATACGCAGTATTTT. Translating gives CSVGDTQYF.

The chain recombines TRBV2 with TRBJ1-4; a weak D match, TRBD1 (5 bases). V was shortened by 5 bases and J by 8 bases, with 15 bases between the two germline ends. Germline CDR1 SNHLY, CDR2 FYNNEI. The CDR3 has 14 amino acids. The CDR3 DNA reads TGTGCCAGCAGTTTCACTGGGCAGGGAGAAAAACTGTTTTTT. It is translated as CASSFTGQGEKLFF.

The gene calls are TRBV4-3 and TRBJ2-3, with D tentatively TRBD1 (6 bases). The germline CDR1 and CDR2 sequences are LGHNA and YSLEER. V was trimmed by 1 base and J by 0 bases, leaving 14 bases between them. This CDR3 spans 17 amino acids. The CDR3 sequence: CASSQVVGASSTDTQYF. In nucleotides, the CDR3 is TGCGCCAGCAGCCAAGTTGTGGGGGCCTCTAGCACAGATACGCAGTATTTT.

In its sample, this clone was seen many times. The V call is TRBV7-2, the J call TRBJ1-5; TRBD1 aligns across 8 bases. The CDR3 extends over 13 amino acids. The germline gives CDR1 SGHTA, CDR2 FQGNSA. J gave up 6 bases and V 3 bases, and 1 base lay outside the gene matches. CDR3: CASSLTGAQPQHF. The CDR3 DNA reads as TGTGCCAGCAGCTTGACAGGGGCTCAGCCCCAGCATTTT. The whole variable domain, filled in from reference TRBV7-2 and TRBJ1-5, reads GAGVSQSPSNKVTEKGKDVELRCDPISGHTALYWYRQSLGQGLEFLIYFQGNSAPDKSGLPSDRFSAERTGGSVSTLTIQRTQQEDSAVYLCASSLTGAQPQHFGDGTRLSIL.